This is a list of T cell receptor beta chains from one sample in a study of CD4+ T cells in melanoma. TCRdb keeps only in-frame clones here, not all; method: immunoSEQ multiplex PCR. The sample contains about 15,000 clones, roughly 88% of which appear only once. Material: cells from a culture (not recorded whether cultured in vitro). The receptors here all came from a human donor with melanoma. Both conserved end residues are trimmed from each CDR3. Some rows mark clone size as missing; the rest say once, few, many or name a class of expanded clone.

v_gene	j_gene	abundance	CDR3aa
TRBV30	TRBJ2-5	once	ACQGVGQETQY
TRBV11-2	TRBJ1-1	once	ASSLAFARGRGTTEAF
TRBV6-5	TRBJ2-5	.	ASSWGGPLY
TRBV27	TRBJ1-2	.	ASSLLNRSPFGGYT
TRBV6-6	TRBJ2-5	.	ASSYSRQSMQY
TRBV18	TRBJ2-3	.	ASSPTGGRTDTQY
TRBV5-4	TRBJ1-2	.	ASSGRQWAVYGYT
TRBV20-1	TRBJ1-2	once	SAKASLGYT
TRBV18	TRBJ1-2	.	ASSNVQGRT
TRBV2	TRBJ2-3	few	ASSATRSSTDTQY
TRBV27	TRBJ1-1	.	ASSLEAGQNTEAF
TRBV4-2	TRBJ2-5	.	ASSTRQFQETQY
TRBV15	TRBJ2-3	few	ATSRSTDTQY
TRBV4-1	TRBJ1-1	.	ASSQVGARWNTEAF
TRBV6-5	TRBJ1-5	.	ASSLGHLSNQPQH
TRBV4-2	TRBJ1-4	.	ASSQALYSSMGKLF
TRBV5-1	TRBJ2-7	.	ASSQRTGANEQY
TRBV10-3	TRBJ2-7	once	ASSSTGKPYEQY
TRBV7-9	TRBJ2-5	.	ASSSISSAIQETQY
TRBV6-5	TRBJ2-1	once	ASSRTRGVHNEQF
TRBV5-1	TRBJ1-2	.	ASSLGDMSGYGYT
TRBV30	TRBJ2-7	.	AWSGGQRDGQY
TRBV5-1	TRBJ1-2	.	ASSPAAGGLGYGYT
TRBV2	TRBJ1-6	.	ASSRGRTGTGSPLH
TRBV5-1	TRBJ2-1	.	ASTGQTSYNEQF
TRBV5-1	TRBJ1-1	.	ASSSSGTGVSEAF
TRBV7-9	TRBJ1-5	.	ASSLWGDNQPQH
TRBV18	TRBJ1-2	.	ASSPGQAVNYGYT
TRBV11-2	TRBJ1-2	.	ASSLDLLHYGYT
TRBV7-2	TRBJ2-5	.	ASSSGLAFETQY
TRBV5-1	TRBJ2-7	.	ASSLSEPPYEQY
TRBV19	TRBJ2-3	once	ARVALGTDTQY
TRBV5-1	TRBJ2-6	.	ASSLANTGANVLT
TRBV30	TRBJ2-1	.	AWSVTGSYNEQF
TRBV18	TRBJ1-2	.	ASSPRSRESGIGYGYT
TRBV5-1	TRBJ2-3	few	ASPDDDTQY
TRBV30	TRBJ1-1	.	AWSHPGASNTEAF
TRBV27	TRBJ2-7	medium-sized	AIPPYEQY
TRBV7-6	TRBJ2-7	.	ASSLETGVGRQY
TRBV5-1	TRBJ2-7	.	ASSLGWSPYEQY
TRBV19	TRBJ1-5	.	ASSIYGPGWPQH
TRBV9	TRBJ1-1	.	ASSAQQGIGTEAF
TRBV6-5	TRBJ1-1	.	ASSYSGREAAF
TRBV7-8	TRBJ2-3	.	ASSRIHTDTQY